Presented here are 13 T cell receptor beta chains from one specimen sequenced in a study of blood T cell repertoires in COVID-19. Assay: immunoSEQ multiplex PCR; the TCRdb copy retains only in-frame clones and omits some. This sample has under 45,000 clones, with approximately 91% found just once. Specimen: peripheral blood. These receptors originate from a man in his 60s with active or convalescent COVID-19.

The chain recombines TRBV19 with TRBJ1-2; weak D call: TRBD1 (6 bases). The V gene lost 8 bases and the J gene lost 7 bases, with 14 bases spanning the gap. The CDR3 is made up of 12 amino acids. Germline CDR1 is LNHDA and CDR2 is SQIVND (reference sequence). The CDR3 sequence: CASGYQGLGYTF. The CDR3 nucleotides read TGTGCCAGTGGTTATCAGGGGCTTGGCTACACCTTC.

The chain couples TRBV6-6 to TRBJ1-6; D call uncertain. This CDR3 is built from 14 residues. Deletions cut 11 bases from V and 6 bases from J, with 17 bases between. Germline assignment: CDR1 MNHNY and CDR2 SVGAGI (reference sequence). Written as DNA, the CDR3 is TGTGCCTCGAAACCCCGTACAACTAATTCACCCCTCCACTTT. It specifies CASKPRTTNSPLHF.

J is TRBJ1-4 and V is TRBV6-5; tentatively, D is TRBD1 (5 bases). CDR1 and CDR2 from the germline V gene are MNHEY and SVGAGI. The ends were cut back, 6 bases at V and 8 bases at J, with 16 bases in the middle. This CDR3 contains 14 residues. CDR3 coding DNA: TGTGCCAGCAGGTCAATCAGGGTCGGGGAAAAACTGTTTTTT. Translating it yields CASRSIRVGEKLFF.

This clone was counted at least ten times. The chain combines TRBV24-1 with TRBJ1-2; possible D gene TRBD1, 5 bases. V lost 3 bases and J lost 7, with 11 bases in between. CDR1 is KGHDR, CDR2 SFDVKD, per germline. The CDR3 contains 13 residues. The CDR3 loop reads CATSDGGLAGYTF. For the CDR3, the DNA is TGTGCCACCAGTGATGGGGGACTTGCTGGCTACACCTTC.

This chain links TRBV29-1 with TRBJ2-6; D not resolved. V lost 6 bases to trimming and J lost 0 bases, with 9 bases between them. CDR1 and CDR2 from the germline V gene are SQVTM and ANQGSEA. CDR3 length: 14 amino acids. CDR3 nucleotide sequence: TGCAGCGTGGTCACAGTCTCTGGGGCCAACGTCCTGACTTTC. Its protein is CSVVTVSGANVLTF.

The gene calls are TRBV5-1 and TRBJ1-1; TRBD1 matches 7 bases. V dropped 2 bases and J dropped 5; count of bases not matched to a gene: 12. The CDR3 is made up of 16 amino acids. Germline loops: CDR1 SGHRS, CDR2 YFSETQ. The CDR3 here is CASSFGRTGVTTEAFF. DNA for the CDR3: TGCGCCAGCAGCTTTGGCCGAACAGGGGTCACGACTGAAGCTTTCTTT. Combining the CDR3 with reference TRBV5-1 and TRBJ1-1 gives the whole variable domain KAGVTQTPRYLIKTRGQQVTLSCSPISGHRSVSWYQQTPGQGLQFLFEYFSETQRNKGNFPGRFSGRQFSNSRSEMNVSTLELGDSALYLCASSFGRTGVTTEAFFGQGTRLTVV.

This chain's CDR3 is CAWSLTEIHEQYF. In DNA form, the CDR3 reads TGTGCCTGGAGTCTAACCGAAATCCACGAGCAGTACTTC. The V and J genes are TRBV30 and TRBJ2-7; no firm D call. Germline-derived CDR1 and CDR2 are GTSNPN and SVGIG (reference sequence). V was clipped by 2 bases and J by 5 bases, with 13 bases between them. The CDR3 has 13 amino acids.

The chain carries TRBV27 and TRBJ1-2, with a possible D match to TRBD1 (5 bases). The germline V and J ends were trimmed by 2 bases and 4 bases, with 8 bases remaining between them. The CDR3 is 13 residues long. Germline-derived CDR1 and CDR2 are MNHEY and SMNVEV (reference sequence). In DNA, the CDR3 is TGTGCCAGCAGTTTAAGGGGCAGCTATGGCTACACCTTC. Translating it yields CASSLRGSYGYTF.

This sequence joins TRBV28 and TRBJ1-2; TRBD1 agrees at 10 bases. Germline V gene data show CDR1 as MDHEN and CDR2 as SYDVKM. CDR3 length: 15 amino acids. The V segment lost 4 bases and the J segment 6 bases; nucleotides outside the gene matches: 8. The chain's CDR3 is CASSSPGTGDNGYTF. The CDR3 DNA sequence: TGTGCCAGCAGTTCTCCAGGGACAGGGGACAATGGCTACACCTTC.

The chain combines TRBV7-6 with TRBJ2-1; 8 positions agree with TRBD2. The CDR3 covers 18 residues. The germline CDR1 and CDR2 sequences are SGHVS and FNYEAQ. The junction had 12 bases not matched to a gene; V was cut back by 2 bases and J by 3 bases. CDR3 residues: CASSLSSLAGSDYNEQFF. The CDR3 DNA is TGTGCCAGCAGCTTATCCTCATTAGCGGGATCGGACTACAATGAGCAGTTCTTC.

The chain combines TRBV5-6 with TRBJ2-5; D is ambiguous. V lost 0 bases, J lost 2 bases, and 8 bases lay in between. The CDR3 covers 14 residues. From germline, CDR1 is SGHDT and CDR2 YYEEEE. CDR3 sequence reads: CASSLDLRQETQYF. CDR3 nucleotide sequence: TGTGCCAGCAGCTTGGATCTGCGGCAAGAGACCCAGTACTTC.

The rearrangement joins TRBV7-9 to TRBJ1-6; 7 bases fit TRBD1. The V gene's germline CDR1 is SEHNR and CDR2 FQNEAQ (reference sequence). Losses at the gene ends were 4 bases for V and 6 bases for J; bases not matched to a gene: 12. The CDR3 totals 17 residues. CDR3 amino acids: CASSSFSGGGSNSPLHF. In DNA, the CDR3 is TGTGCCAGCAGCTCGTTCTCAGGGGGTGGGAGTAATTCACCCCTCCACTTT.

The chain links TRBV9 to TRBJ1-1; 7 nucleotides match TRBD1. Losses at the gene ends were 0 bases for V and 5 bases for J; bases not matched to a gene: 4. The CDR3 totals 14 residues. The germline CDR1 and CDR2 sequences are SGDLS and YYNGEE. This CDR3 reads CASSVARQGTEAFF. As DNA, the CDR3 is TGTGCCAGCAGCGTAGCTCGACAGGGAACTGAAGCTTTCTTT.